This TCR beta chain is drawn from a study of vaccination and CD4 T cells after COVID-19. Treatment: approximately 9-day PBMC culture with coronavirus spike peptide pools or control peptides (ViraFEST assay). To note about this clonotype: Its antigen is not known.

Cultured CD4+ T-cell DNA underwent Oncomine TCR Beta short-read sequencing. TCRdb reprocessed the PCR reads with MiXCR, giving one entry per CDR3 protein. The data show around 15,000 distinct CDR3 sequences, around 50% seen once. Germline values: CDR1 MNHEY, CDR2 SVGEGT. CDR3 length: 13 amino acids. V was cut by 4 bases and J by 2 bases, with 7 bases left in between. V and J are TRBV6-2 or TRBV6-3 and TRBJ2-3; unclear D gene. The origin of this receptor is a human donor who had recovered from COVID-19. The sequencing here drew on CD4+ T cells from blood, cultured in vitro, taken before SARS-CoV-2 vaccination. Written as DNA, the CDR3 is TGTGCCAGCAGTTTGACTCTCACAGATACGCAGTATTTT. Amino acids: CASSLTLTDTQYF.